Following are 16 T cell receptor beta chains from one sample sequenced in a study of blood T cells in healthy people across ages. A second PCR of 7 to 11 cycles used a sample-barcoded 5' primer and a J-beta primer mix. MiXCR was run by TCRdb on the 5' RACE reads, yielding one entry per CDR3 protein. Of around 900,000 distinct CDR3 sequences listed, around 30% are singletons. Source material: blood. The receptor source for this set is a woman over 75 in good health.

Concerning this clonotype: A much more abundant neighbour one base away suggests this may be a read error. The chain combines TRBV29-1 with TRBJ2-3; a possible D gene is TRBD1 (5 bases). Trimming shortened V by 6 bases and J by 2 bases, and 15 bases separated the two germline ends. Per germline, CDR1 SQVTM and CDR2 ANQGSEA. The CDR3 length is 14 residues. CDR3 DNA sequence: TGCAGCGTGCGGCCGACAGCCAACACAGATACGCAGTATTTT. This codes for CSVRPTANTDTQYF.

The V gene is TRBV25-1, the J gene TRBJ2-7, with a possible D match to TRBD2 (6 bases). The closer fit of TRBJ2-5 to the DNA end suggests the J call may be wrong. The CDR3 contains 18 residues. From germline, CDR1 is MGHDK and CDR2 SYGVNS. CDR3 DNA: TGTGCCAGCAGTGAAGGAGGGTCTCGGTTTAGGGGCCGAGAGACCCAGTACTTC. Translated: CASSEGGSRFRGRETQYF.

This clonotype was found many times. This sequence joins TRBV12-3 or TRBV12-4 and TRBJ2-1; TRBD2 matches at 8 bases. V was clipped by 5 bases and J by 6 bases; unmatched bases: 6. The CDR3 sequence is 14 residues long. The CDR3: CASSPGLGSNEQFF. CDR3 nucleotide sequence: TGTGCCAGCAGTCCGGGACTAGGTTCCAATGAGCAGTTCTTC.

As to this clonotype: An end of the junction does not agree with germline; a read error may underlie this. This chain joins TRBV6-2 or TRBV6-3 and TRBJ2-6; D is tentatively TRBD1 or TRBD2 (5 bases each). CDR1 MNHEY and CDR2 SVGEGT come from the germline V gene. The CDR3 contains 15 residues. CDR3 DNA sequence: TGTGCCAGCAGTCTTGGAACCTCCGGGGCCAGCGTCCTGACTTTC. Residues: CASSLGTSGASVLTF.

This clonotype came up many times. This rearrangement joins TRBV6-5 to TRBJ2-7; 8 bases are a match to TRBD2. The CDR3 has 16 residues. Germline V CDR1 and CDR2: MNHEY, SVGAGI. With V trimmed by 0 bases and J by 3 bases, 7 bases remained unmatched. CDR3 DNA: TGTGCCAGCAGTTACTCCGTTAGCGGGGACGACTACGAGCAGTACTTC. It codes for CASSYSVSGDDYEQYF.

For this clonotype: A read error may explain this, as a much larger clone is one base away. The final CDR3 position lacks the conserved phenylalanine or tryptophan, pointing to a likely read error. The J gene is TRBJ1-2, the V gene TRBV10-2; D is undetermined. V was clipped by 6 bases and J by 4 bases, with 15 bases between them. The CDR3 is made up of 14 amino acids. CDR1 and CDR2 from the germline V gene are WSHSY and SAAADI. DNA for the CDR3: TGCGCCAGCAGCGACTCCAAGGGCCTCTATGGCTACACCTGC. This sequence encodes CASSDSKGLYGYTC.

V is TRBV4-3 and J is TRBJ2-1; 7 nucleotides line up with TRBD2. The germline V gene has CDR1 LGHNA and CDR2 YSLEER. The V gene end was trimmed by 3 bases and the J gene end by 3 bases; junction bases not matched to a gene: 5. This CDR3 contains 15 residues. The CDR3 is CASSHARTSYNEQFF. For the CDR3, the DNA is TGCGCCAGCAGCCATGCGAGGACTAGCTACAATGAGCAGTTCTTC.

A word on this clonotype: One base away lies a much larger clone, so this may be a sequencing read error. The rearrangement uses TRBV7-2 and TRBJ2-5, with no clear D. The DNA matches TRBJ2-1 better at its end, which makes the J call doubtful. CDR3 length: 13 residues. Germline V gives CDR1 SGHTA, CDR2 FQGNSA. The CDR3 loop reads CASSLQLQETQFF. The DNA of the CDR3 is TGTGCCAGCAGCTTACAATTACAAGAGACCCAGTTCTTC.

Comments on this clonotype: Given a much more abundant clone one base away, this may be a read error. The V gene is TRBV6-2 or TRBV6-3, the J gene TRBJ2-7; the match to TRBD2 covers 9 bases. V dropped 6 bases and J dropped 7; count of bases not matched to a gene: 16. Germline CDR1 reads MNHEY; CDR2 reads SVGEGT. The CDR3 length is 16 residues. The CDR3 DNA follows: TGTGCCAGCAGCTGGGGGCTAGCGGGACCCTTGAATGAGCAGTACTTC. Amino acids: CASSWGLAGPLNEQYF.

This clonotype was counted at least ten times. The rearrangement uses TRBV28 and TRBJ2-5, with 10 bases aligning to TRBD1. V dropped 10 bases and J dropped 5; count of bases not matched to a gene: 7. Germline CDR1 MDHEN, CDR2 SYDVKM. The CDR3 loop spans 13 amino acids. CDR3 sequence: CATWGQGLETQYF. In DNA, the CDR3 is TGTGCCACTTGGGGACAGGGGCTGGAGACCCAGTACTTC.

The table lists this clonotype with many counts. The V gene is TRBV7-2, the J gene TRBJ2-5; 8 bases align to TRBD2. The V gene's germline CDR1 is SGHTA and CDR2 FQGNSA. The CDR3 loop spans 15 amino acids. The ends lost 5 bases at V and 5 bases at J; junction bases unmatched: 10. For the CDR3, the DNA is TGTGCCAGCAGCATAGTACGGGGGGGCATGGAGACCCAGTACTTC. Translation: CASSIVRGGMETQYF. Together with reference TRBV7-2 and TRBJ2-5, the CDR3 gives the full variable domain: GAGVSQSPSNKVTEKGKDVELRCDPISGHTALYWYRQSLGQGLEFLIYFQGNSAPDKSGLPSDRFSAERTGGSVSTLTIQRTQQEDSAVYLCASSIVRGGMETQYFGPGTRLLVL.

The chain recombines TRBV28 with TRBJ1-1; 7 bases fit TRBD1. The CDR3 length is 13 residues. The junction had 4 bases not matched to a gene; V was cut back by 6 bases and J by 3 bases. From germline, CDR1 is MDHEN and CDR2 SYDVKM. CDR3 sequence: CASRRTGDTEAFF. CDR3 in DNA: TGTGCCAGCAGACGTACAGGGGACACTGAAGCTTTCTTT. The full variable domain, its missing parts supplied by reference TRBV28 and TRBJ1-1, is DVKVTQSSRYLVKRTGEKVFLECVQDMDHENMFWYRQDPGLGLRLIYFSYDVKMKEKGDIPEGYSVSREKKERFSLILESASTNQTSMYLCASRRTGDTEAFFGQGTRLTVV.

This clonotype was picked up many times. J is TRBJ1-2 and V is TRBV7-9, with unresolved D. Germline CDR1 reads SEHNR; CDR2 reads FQNEAQ (reference sequence). V shed 1 base and J shed 1 base, with 22 bases lying between them. This CDR3 contains 19 residues. The DNA for the CDR3 is TGTGCCAGCAGCTTAGGCCGAAAGTCCCAGAATTCTTTTAACTATGGCTACACCTTC. Translating gives CASSLGRKSQNSFNYGYTF.

Here the CDR3 reads CASSLEVLADTDTQYF. CDR3 nucleotides: TGTGCCAGCAGCTTAGAGGTGCTAGCGGATACAGATACGCAGTATTTT. The V and J genes are TRBV7-2 and TRBJ2-3; 7 positions agree with TRBD2. V trimming: 1 base; J trimming: 3 bases; junction bases outside the gene matches: 7. CDR3 length: 16 residues. Germline CDR1 and CDR2: SGHTA and FQGNSA.

This clonotype was observed at least ten times. The genes are TRBV6-6 and TRBJ1-5; D is unresolved. The length of the CDR3 is 13 residues. V lost 6 bases and J 4 bases, leaving 10 bases between the germline ends. Germline CDR1 MNHNY, CDR2 SVGAGI (reference sequence). CDR3 amino acids: CASSKGRNQPQHF. CDR3 nucleotide sequence: TGTGCCAGCAGCAAAGGGCGGAATCAGCCCCAGCATTTT.

In its sample, this clonotype was seen once. The V gene is TRBV4-1, the J gene TRBJ1-1; D may be TRBD1 (5 bases). V was trimmed by 3 bases and J by 1 base, leaving 12 bases between them. CDR1 and CDR2 (germline): MGHRA, YSYEKL. This CDR3 is 15 amino acids long. CDR3 residues: CASSHLITGNTEAFF. The CDR3 DNA is TGCGCCAGCAGCCACCTGATCACAGGGAACACTGAAGCTTTCTTT.